These T cell receptor beta chains were read from a single sample in a study of T cell repertoires in cytomegalovirus infection. MiXCR, applied by TCRdb to the reads, yields one record per CDR3 protein. The data hold 150,000 to 200,000 distinct CDR3 sequences, with 13% to 15% observed a single time. The sample was PBMCs. Receptors were obtained from a human donor in good health (CMV status not recorded). Some clones in this sample may be carry-over from other donors' samples. The conserved cysteine and the conserved F or W are not part of the CDR3 here. Part of the rows lack a size; the others show once, few, many or a class for expanded clones.

CDR3 protein	J gene	V gene	clone size
ASSGDRGPEQY	TRBJ2-7	TRBV2	.
ASSQDRERKLF	TRBJ1-4	TRBV6-1	.
ASSYYSAGQAGELF	TRBJ2-2	TRBV7-8	many
ASSTPQGQGASAEAF	TRBJ1-1	TRBV27	many
ASSPIPPRAYNEQF	TRBJ2-1	TRBV28	.
SAPRGGTEAF	TRBJ1-1	TRBV20-1	.
ASSLLGALYNEQF	TRBJ2-1	TRBV7-2	many
ASSLRAGRRFGTGELF	TRBJ2-2	TRBV7-9	many
ASRTGQGATDTQY	TRBJ2-3	TRBV11-1	few
ASSYGVDTQY	TRBJ2-3	TRBV7-8	many
ASSLGDRGQYEQY	TRBJ2-7	TRBV5-6	.
ASSLEAGEGYGYT	TRBJ1-2	TRBV7-2	many
ASTPGGAPEAF	TRBJ1-1	TRBV19	few
ASASQTTVWGNQPQH	TRBJ1-5	TRBV19	.
ASSFSTGGNEQY	TRBJ2-7	TRBV7-9	many
ASSQDRGGNGYT	TRBJ1-2	TRBV5-1	many
ASSATGTSRSYT	TRBJ1-2	TRBV6-2/TRBV6-3	few
AVSIGQTGEQY	TRBJ2-7	TRBV10-3	.
SARDPNRVGRTEAF	TRBJ1-1	TRBV20-1	.
ASSPGTSGKETQY	TRBJ2-5	TRBV28	many
SVEDQQVKVPANTEAF	TRBJ1-1	TRBV29-1	many
ASSPQDSGANVLT	TRBJ2-6	TRBV18	few
ASSNYPGAVAGARQF	TRBJ2-1	TRBV5-6	many
ASSSLQGNSPLH	TRBJ1-6	TRBV7-2	many
AISEVGLKTEAF	TRBJ1-1	TRBV10-3	many
ASRISRDTNQPQH	TRBJ1-5	TRBV7-2	many
ASRPGGDNEQY	TRBJ2-7	TRBV28	.
ASSTEGLSTSQH	TRBJ1-5	TRBV7-9	many
ASSIRAPGLGELF	TRBJ2-2	TRBV19	.
ASSRPGQGLNEQY	TRBJ2-7	TRBV6-2/TRBV6-3	.
ASSQYRTSYNEQF	TRBJ2-1	TRBV23-1	many
ASSPSGNRNEQF	TRBJ2-1	TRBV7-3	many
ASSSGRRETQY	TRBJ2-5	TRBV7-2	many
ASSYWPGVYNEQF	TRBJ2-1	TRBV6-6	many
ASSRTDGSHEQY	TRBJ2-7	TRBV12-3/TRBV12-4	.
ASRQSRGERQDTQY	TRBJ2-3	TRBV4-2	.
ASSLEGGFAYNSPLH	TRBJ1-6	TRBV5-8	many
ASSDRLAGQY	TRBJ2-3	TRBV7-2	.
ASSLSLHHFTEYGYT	TRBJ1-2	TRBV7-2	many
ASSPPSLADEQF	TRBJ2-1	TRBV18	.
ASSLSVSNYGYT	TRBJ1-2	TRBV7-9	many
ASSQDSPGLGGNEQF	TRBJ2-1	TRBV4-3	.
ASSAYRGTNQPQH	TRBJ1-5	TRBV6-1	many
ASSGAGGQTGELF	TRBJ2-2	TRBV6-1	many
ASRPGGHSTNEKLF	TRBJ1-4	TRBV7-9	.
SVEVITGELF	TRBJ2-2	TRBV29-1	.
ASKRGLQRVGAF	TRBJ1-1	TRBV12-3/TRBV12-4	many
ASSSPRYGYT	TRBJ1-2	TRBV6-2/TRBV6-3	many
ASSLSGNNEKLF	TRBJ1-4	TRBV28	many
ASSSEQF	TRBJ2-1	TRBV7-9	many
ASSERASGQY	TRBJ2-7	TRBV2	few
ASSQDATAYFENTIY	TRBJ1-3	TRBV14	few